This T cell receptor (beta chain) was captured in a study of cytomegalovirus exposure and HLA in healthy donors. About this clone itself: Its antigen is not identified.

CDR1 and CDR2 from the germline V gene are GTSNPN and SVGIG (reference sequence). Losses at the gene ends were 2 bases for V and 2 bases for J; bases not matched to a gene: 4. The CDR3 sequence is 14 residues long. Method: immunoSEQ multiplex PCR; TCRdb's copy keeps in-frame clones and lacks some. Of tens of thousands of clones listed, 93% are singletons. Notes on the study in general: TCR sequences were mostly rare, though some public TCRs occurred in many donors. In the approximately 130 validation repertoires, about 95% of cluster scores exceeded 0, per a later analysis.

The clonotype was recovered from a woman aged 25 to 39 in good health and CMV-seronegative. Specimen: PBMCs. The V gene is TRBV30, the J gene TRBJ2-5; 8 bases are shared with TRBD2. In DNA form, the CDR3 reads TGTGCCTGGAGTCAAGGGACTAGACAAGAGACCCAGTACTTC. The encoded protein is CAWSQGTRQETQYF.